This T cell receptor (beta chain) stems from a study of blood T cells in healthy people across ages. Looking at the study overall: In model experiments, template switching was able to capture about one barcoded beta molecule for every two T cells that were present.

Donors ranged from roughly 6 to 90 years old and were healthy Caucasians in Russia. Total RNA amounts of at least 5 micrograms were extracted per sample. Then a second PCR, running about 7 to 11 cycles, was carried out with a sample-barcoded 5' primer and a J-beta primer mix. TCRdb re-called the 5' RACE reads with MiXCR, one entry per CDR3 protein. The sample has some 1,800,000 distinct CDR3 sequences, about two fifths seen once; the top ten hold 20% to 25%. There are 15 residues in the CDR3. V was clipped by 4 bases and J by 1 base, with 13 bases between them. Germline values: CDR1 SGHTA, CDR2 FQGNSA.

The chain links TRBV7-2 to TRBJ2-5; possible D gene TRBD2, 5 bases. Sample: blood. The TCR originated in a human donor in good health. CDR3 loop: CASSSRTRGQETQYF. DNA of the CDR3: TGTGCCAGCAGCTCCCGGACCCGGGGCCAAGAGACCCAGTACTTC.